The T cell receptor (beta chain) under discussion was sequenced for a study of blood T cell repertoires in COVID-19. Looking at the study overall: Spain, Italy and the United States supplied samples that represented acute and convalescent COVID-19. The cDNA or gDNA used as material had been derived from T cells, B-cell-depleted T cells, or PBMCs.

Authors' methods: Counts of nucleated cells, estimated from reference gene primer amplification, were obtained. Generated by immunoSEQ multiplex PCR, the TCRdb table keeps only in-frame clones and is missing some. That table gives V, J and clone size, and the DNA gave D and trimming. The sample shows more than 85,000 clones, 85% to 90% of them seen only once. From germline, CDR1 is MRHNA and CDR2 SNTAGT. This CDR3 has 13 amino acids. Trimming pared 4 bases from V and 4 bases from J, leaving 10 bases between. This clone was detected only once. This TCR derives from a man aged 45-65 years with active or convalescent COVID-19. The chain joins TRBV6-4 to TRBJ1-2; D might be TRBD1 (5 bases). Source material: peripheral blood. CDR3 DNA: TGTGCCAGCAGTGCAGGGTACGGCTATGGCTACACCTTC. Translated, it gives CASSAGYGYGYTF.